A single sample is the source of the 28 T cell receptor beta chains below, sequenced in a study of cytomegalovirus exposure and HLA in healthy donors. The study ran its PCR with 60 Vbeta and 13 Jbeta primers. Data came from immunoSEQ multiplex PCR; TCRdb stores just in-frame clones and leaves some out. This sample's table reports 150,000 to 200,000 clones. The sample consisted of PBMCs. The receptors shown here come from a woman in her sixties in good health and CMV-seronegative.

The gene calls are TRBV7-9 and TRBJ2-7, with TRBD1 as a possible D gene (5 bases). V shed 3 bases and J shed 2 bases, with 8 bases lying between them. The CDR3 is 13 amino acids. Germline values: CDR1 SEHNR, CDR2 FQNEAQ (reference sequence). This CDR3 is CASSFETAYEQYF. The CDR3 DNA reads TGTGCCAGCAGCTTTGAGACAGCCTACGAGCAGTACTTC.

The chain joins TRBV2 to TRBJ2-3, with TRBD2 identical over 11 bases. The V and J ends lost 4 bases and 0 bases, in that order; junction bases with no gene match: 0. Germline CDR1 and CDR2: SNHLY and FYNNEI. The CDR3 runs 15 residues. CDR3 coding DNA: TGTGCCAGCAGTGGACTAGCGGGGAGCACAGATACGCAGTATTTT. Amino acids: CASSGLAGSTDTQYF.

V gene TRBV2 combines with J gene TRBJ2-1, with 9 bases lining up with TRBD2. The CDR3 spans 15 residues. Germline trimming cut 4 bases from V and 8 bases from J; bases unmatched to any gene: 9. CDR1 and CDR2 (germline): SNHLY, FYNNEI. The CDR3 DNA is TGTGCCAGCAGTGGCGTAGCGGGAGTCGAGGATGAGCAGTTCTTC. Amino acid sequence: CASSGVAGVEDEQFF.

The rearrangement joins TRBV7-3 to TRBJ2-1; 7 nucleotides agree with TRBD2. The CDR3 consists of 15 residues. Trimming took 2 bases from V and 2 from J; bases not matched to a gene: 3. Germline CDR1 is SGHTA and CDR2 is FQGTGA. CDR3 loop: CASSLAAGAYNEQFF. CDR3 nucleotide sequence: TGTGCCAGCAGCTTAGCGGCGGGAGCCTACAATGAGCAGTTCTTC.

The genes are TRBV6-4 and TRBJ2-2, with TRBD1 identical over 12 bases. Germline CDR1 reads MRHNA; CDR2 reads SNTAGT. V shed 5 bases, J shed 5 bases, and the junction held 6 bases outside the gene matches. There are 16 residues in the CDR3. CDR3 sequence reads: CASSSGTGGATGELFF. DNA for the CDR3: TGTGCCAGCAGTTCCGGGACAGGGGGCGCGACCGGGGAGCTGTTTTTT.

The gene calls are TRBV25-1 and TRBJ1-4; 7 nucleotides agree with TRBD1. This CDR3 has 16 amino acids. Germline CDR1 MGHDK, CDR2 SYGVNS. The J segment lost 3 bases and the V segment lost 1 base, leaving 5 bases of the junction unmatched. The CDR3 loop is CASSELGTVSNEKLFF. DNA for the CDR3: TGTGCCAGCAGTGAATTGGGGACAGTATCTAATGAAAAACTGTTTTTT.

The rearrangement links TRBV7-3 to TRBJ1-1; D is unresolved. V was cut by 5 bases and J by 1 base, with 11 bases left in between. This CDR3 contains 14 residues. Germline-derived CDR1 and CDR2 are SGHTA and FQGTGA. The CDR3 DNA sequence: TGTGCCAGCAGCGTTGGAGGAAGGAACACTGAAGCTTTCTTT. This codes for CASSVGGRNTEAFF.

The V call is TRBV5-1, the J call TRBJ1-3; the match to TRBD1 covers 7 bases. V lost 2 bases and J lost 4; bases outside the gene matches: 3. CDR1 and CDR2 from the germline V gene are SGHRS and YFSETQ. The CDR3 is made up of 14 amino acids. CDR3 DNA: TGCGCCAGCAGCTTCACAGGGGTAGGAAACACCATATATTTT. It is translated as CASSFTGVGNTIYF.

This sequence joins TRBV5-4 and TRBJ1-1; 12 nucleotides align to TRBD1. Germline loops: CDR1 SGHNT, CDR2 YYREEE (reference sequence). Trimming took 6 bases from V and 7 from J; bases not matched to a gene: 7. CDR3 length: 14 amino acids. The CDR3 loop reads CASTPGQGAFEAFF. CDR3 nucleotide sequence: TGTGCCAGCACCCCGGGACAGGGGGCTTTTGAAGCTTTCTTT.

The chain uses TRBV10-2 and TRBJ2-5; D not resolved. V lost 6 bases and J 3 bases, leaving 11 bases between the germline ends. Germline assignment: CDR1 WSHSY and CDR2 SAAADI. There are 13 residues in the CDR3. The CDR3 loop reads CASRSGYEETQYF. The CDR3 DNA follows: TGCGCCAGCAGGTCCGGGTATGAAGAGACCCAGTACTTC.

The chain joins TRBV5-5 to TRBJ2-2; D possibly corresponds to TRBD2 (6 bases). V gave up 1 base and J gave up 3 bases, with 10 bases separating them. In germline, CDR1 is SGHKS, CDR2 YYEKEE (reference sequence). The CDR3 length is 15 residues. The CDR3 loop is CASSLFQRDTGELFF. The CDR3 region has the DNA TGTGCCAGCAGCTTGTTCCAGCGGGACACCGGGGAGCTGTTTTTT.

V and J are TRBV11-2 and TRBJ2-5, with 16 bases aligning to TRBD2. The V segment lost 6 bases and the J segment 6 bases; nucleotides outside the gene matches: 7. Germline CDR1 is SGHAT and CDR2 is FQNNGV. The CDR3 totals 16 residues. The CDR3 DNA follows: TGTGCCAGCAGTTCCCCGGGACTAGCGGGGGGGAAGACCCAGTACTTC. It is translated as CASSSPGLAGGKTQYF.

In nucleotides, the CDR3 is TGTGCCAGTTATTCCGGACAGGGTTTTCGATCTGAAGCTTTCTTT. This encodes CASYSGQGFRSEAFF. V is TRBV7-9 and J is TRBJ1-1, with 8 bases lining up with TRBD1. V was pared by 9 bases and J by 6 bases, with 15 bases of the junction left unmatched. This CDR3 region has 15 residues. Germline-derived CDR1 and CDR2 are SEHNR and FQNEAQ (reference sequence). The full variable domain, with the rest looked up from reference TRBV7-9 and TRBJ1-1, is DTGVSQNPRHKITKRGQNVTFRCDPISEHNRLYWYRQTLGQGPEFLTYFQNEAQLEKSRLLSDRFSAERPKGSFSTLEIQRTEQGDSAMYLCASYSGQGFRSEAFFGQGTRLTVV.

This rearrangement joins TRBV18 to TRBJ1-1, with D unresolved. This CDR3 comprises 15 residues. Trimming pared 0 bases from V and 4 bases from J, leaving 12 bases between. Germline CDR1 reads KGHSH; CDR2 reads LQKENI. The chain's CDR3 is CASSPPAPGVTEAFF. The CDR3 nucleotides read TGTGCCAGCTCACCACCCGCCCCCGGGGTCACTGAAGCTTTCTTT.

The chain links TRBV4-1 to TRBJ2-1, with D unclear. Trimming stripped 4 bases from V and 8 bases from J, with 9 bases between. This CDR3 has 12 residues. CDR1 is MGHRA and CDR2 is YSYEKL in the germline V gene. The CDR3: CASSPGLDEQFF. The CDR3 bases are TGCGCCAGCAGCCCCGGTCTTGATGAGCAGTTCTTC.

V gene TRBV7-9 combines with J gene TRBJ1-1; TRBD1 agrees at 7 bases. J lost 4 bases, V lost 4 bases, and 6 bases had no gene match. This CDR3 spans 14 amino acids. Germline V lookup: CDR1 SEHNR, CDR2 FQNEAQ (reference sequence). CDR3 amino acids: CASSSTGSGTEAFF. CDR3 nucleotide sequence: TGTGCCAGCAGCTCGACAGGGTCAGGCACTGAAGCTTTCTTT.

This chain uses TRBV5-1 with TRBJ1-3, with TRBD1 identical over 8 bases. Germline assignment: CDR1 SGHRS and CDR2 YFSETQ. The J segment lost 3 bases and the V segment lost 2 bases, leaving 7 bases of the junction unmatched. The CDR3 consists of 16 residues. This CDR3 is CASSLRTGRIGNTIYF. The CDR3 DNA reads as TGCGCCAGCAGCTTACGGACAGGGAGAATTGGAAACACCATATATTTT.

The genes are TRBV25-1 and TRBJ2-2, with D possibly matching TRBD1 (6 bases). The V gene lost 6 bases and the J gene lost 1 base, with 9 bases spanning the gap. The CDR3 extends over 14 amino acids. In germline, CDR1 is MGHDK, CDR2 SYGVNS. CDR3 sequence: CASRMTGNTGELFF. CDR3 DNA sequence: TGTGCCAGCAGAATGACAGGGAACACCGGGGAGCTGTTTTTT. Drawing the rest from reference TRBV25-1 and TRBJ2-2, the complete variable domain is EADIYQTPRYLVIGTGKKITLECSQTMGHDKMYWYQQDPGMELHLIHYSYGVNSTEKGDLSSESTVSRIRTEHFPLTLESARPSHTSQYLCASRMTGNTGELFFGEGSRLTVL.

The V and J genes are TRBV11-2 and TRBJ2-7; no clear D gene. V lost 1 base and J 0 bases, leaving 10 bases between the germline ends. Per germline, CDR1 SGHAT and CDR2 FQNNGV. The CDR3 sequence is 15 residues long. CDR3 loop: CASSLGQADSYEQYF. CDR3 nucleotides: TGTGCCAGCAGCTTAGGTCAGGCCGACTCCTACGAGCAGTACTTC.

V gene TRBV9 combines with J gene TRBJ2-1; 7 nucleotides agree with TRBD1. Trimming took 0 bases from V and 9 from J; bases not matched to a gene: 6. This CDR3 comprises 14 residues. Looked up from germline, CDR1 is SGDLS and CDR2 is YYNGEE. The CDR3 is CASSVASGGTEQFF. The CDR3 DNA follows: TGTGCCAGCAGCGTAGCTTCAGGGGGAACTGAGCAGTTCTTC.

This chain links TRBV2 with TRBJ1-4, with 9 bases that match TRBD1. The CDR3 contains 13 residues. The trim removed 4 bases at V and 8 bases at J, leaving 2 bases unmatched. Per the germline V gene, CDR1 is SNHLY and CDR2 is FYNNEI. The CDR3: CASSGTGAEKLFF. The CDR3 nucleotides read TGTGCCAGCAGTGGGACAGGGGCCGAAAAACTGTTTTTT.

This rearrangement joins TRBV4-2 to TRBJ2-1; the D gene is possibly TRBD2 (6 bases). Germline CDR1 is LGHNA and CDR2 is YNFKEQ. CDR3 length: 15 amino acids. V was clipped by 3 bases and J by 0 bases, with 9 bases between them. CDR3 protein: CASSHSEGSYNEQFF. DNA of the CDR3: TGTGCCAGCAGCCATTCGGAGGGCTCCTACAATGAGCAGTTCTTC.

The rearrangement links TRBV29-1 to TRBJ2-3; 12 bases fit TRBD2. CDR1 and CDR2 (germline): SQVTM, ANQGSEA. Germline trimming cut 5 bases from V and 8 bases from J; bases unmatched to any gene: 8. CDR3 length: 14 residues. CDR3 in amino acids: CSVRASGGAGTQYF. CDR3 in DNA: TGCAGCGTTCGGGCTAGCGGGGGGGCGGGTACGCAGTATTTT.

The V gene is TRBV10-3, the J gene TRBJ2-5, with D possibly TRBD1 on 6 matching bases. Matching the DNA end better, TRBJ2-7 makes the J call doubtful. The germline gives CDR1 ENHRY, CDR2 SYGVKD. The CDR3 runs to 14 residues. The CDR3 nucleotides read TGTGCCATCAGAGCCGGGACAAGGTCCTACGAGCAGTACTTC. This encodes CAIRAGTRSYEQYF.

The V and J genes are TRBV18 and TRBJ1-5; the D is unclear. CDR3 length: 15 amino acids. Trimming cost V 0 bases and J 4 bases, with 10 bases left between them. CDR1 and CDR2 from the germline V gene are KGHSH and LQKENI. DNA of the CDR3: TGTGCCAGCTCACCACCGGGCAATTCAAATCAGCCCCAGCATTTT. Its protein product is CASSPPGNSNQPQHF.

The genes are TRBV9 and TRBJ2-7; 9 bases are shared with TRBD2. Germline loops: CDR1 SGDLS, CDR2 YYNGEE. The CDR3 loop spans 19 amino acids. J lost 5 bases, V lost 0 bases, and 18 bases had no gene match. The CDR3 is CASSVVSGTEASGAHEQYF. Written as DNA, the CDR3 is TGTGCCAGCAGCGTAGTTTCCGGGACAGAGGCTAGCGGGGCCCACGAGCAGTACTTC. Supplemented by reference TRBV9 and TRBJ2-7, the full variable domain reads DSGVTQTPKHLITATGQRVTLRCSPRSGDLSVYWYQQSLDQGLQFLIQYYNGEERAKGNILERFSAQQFPDLHSELNLSSLELGDSALYFCASSVVSGTEASGAHEQYFGPGTRLTVT.

V gene TRBV23-1 combines with J gene TRBJ2-1, with 12 bases aligning to TRBD2. TRBV23-1 is classed as an ORF, of uncertain function. The CDR3 extends over 16 amino acids. Trimming cost V 9 bases and J 3 bases; bases outside gene matches: 9. CDR3 coding DNA: TGCGCCAGGGAAAGACTAGCGGGAGAAATCTACAATGAGCAGTTCTTC. It specifies CARERLAGEIYNEQFF.

The chain recombines TRBV7-6 with TRBJ2-7; D unresolved. Deletions cut 3 bases from V and 0 bases from J, with 6 bases between. This CDR3 spans 13 amino acids. CDR1 and CDR2 (germline): SGHVS, FNYEAQ. The CDR3 reads CASSLRLSYEQYF. DNA of the CDR3: TGTGCCAGCAGCTTGAGACTCTCCTACGAGCAGTACTTC.